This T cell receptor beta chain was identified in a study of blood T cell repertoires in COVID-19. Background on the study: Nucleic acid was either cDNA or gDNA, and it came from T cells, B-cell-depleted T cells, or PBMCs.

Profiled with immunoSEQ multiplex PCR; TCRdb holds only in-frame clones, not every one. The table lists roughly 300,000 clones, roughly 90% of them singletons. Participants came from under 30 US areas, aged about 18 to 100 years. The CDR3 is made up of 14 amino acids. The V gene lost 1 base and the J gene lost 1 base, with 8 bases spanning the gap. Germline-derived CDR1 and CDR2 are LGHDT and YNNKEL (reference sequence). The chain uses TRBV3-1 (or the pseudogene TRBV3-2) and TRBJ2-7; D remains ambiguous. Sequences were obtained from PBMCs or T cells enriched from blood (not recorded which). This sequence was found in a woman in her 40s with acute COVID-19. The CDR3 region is CASSQVQKSYEQYF. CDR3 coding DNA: TGTGCCAGCAGCCAAGTACAAAAATCCTACGAGCAGTACTTC.